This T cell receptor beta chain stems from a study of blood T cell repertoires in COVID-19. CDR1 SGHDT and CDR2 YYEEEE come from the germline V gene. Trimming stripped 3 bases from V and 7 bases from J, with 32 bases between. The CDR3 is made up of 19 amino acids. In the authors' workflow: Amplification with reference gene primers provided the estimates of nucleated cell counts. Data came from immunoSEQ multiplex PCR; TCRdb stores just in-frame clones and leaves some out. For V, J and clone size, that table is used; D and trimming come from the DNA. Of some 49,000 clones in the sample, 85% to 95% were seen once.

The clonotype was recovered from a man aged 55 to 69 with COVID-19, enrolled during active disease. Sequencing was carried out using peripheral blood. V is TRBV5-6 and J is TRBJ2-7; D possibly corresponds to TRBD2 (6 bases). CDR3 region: CASSSPLISSDGVVGEQYF. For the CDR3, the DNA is TGTGCCAGCAGCTCCCCCCTTATTTCTAGCGACGGGGTTGTGGGGGAGCAGTACTTC.